The rows below give T cell receptor beta chains drawn from one sample of a study of blood T cell repertoires in COVID-19. Generated by immunoSEQ multiplex PCR, the TCRdb table keeps only in-frame clones and is missing some. The repertoire consists of just over 150,000 clones, with 75% to 90% occurring once and the leading ten covering approximately 0.5%. Sequencing was performed on peripheral blood. These receptors all stem from a man in his sixties with acute or convalescent COVID-19. Each CDR3 is given without its conserved first and last residue. The order of the fields is clone size, V gene, CDR3 protein. Not every row has a clone size; where given, it reads once, few, many or a size class.

NA	TRBV4-1	ASSQVPFLTKSSYEQY
NA	TRBV5-6	ASSRRTETNIQY
NA	TRBV6-5	ASSSTGMRSGYT
NA	TRBV3-1/TRBV3-2	ASSQVATDRNTEAF
once	TRBV11-3	ASSPTGQGVDNEQF
NA	TRBV20-1	SASPTSGYNEQF
once	TRBV9	ASSVLATGMNIQY
NA	TRBV7-9	ASSFAGQTGNTIY
NA	TRBV9	ASSVGGPGEQY
NA	TRBV3-1/TRBV3-2	ASSQEYVLSGNTIY
once	TRBV24-1	ATSETTRTSAPNEQF
NA	TRBV30	AWSPPGANYGYT
NA	TRBV11-2	ASSSTGTPFIQY
NA	TRBV2	ASSEEGRRTEAF
NA	TRBV10-3	AISESLAGNTGELF
NA	TRBV30	AWSALRGRNYGYT
once	TRBV6-6	ASSYSGDRGQNTIY
NA	TRBV7-9	ASSPGWGTGSTDTQY
NA	TRBV10-1	ASSAGSSLAGGPNEQF
NA	TRBV27	ASSGTGTSGLRGTQY
NA	TRBV6-5	ASSYQQGRTYEQY
NA	TRBV12-5	ASGLPHRGNTIY
NA	TRBV5-6	ASSLAVEQF
NA	TRBV28	ASAAGGSSGNEQF
NA	TRBV5-1	ASSSGSTKSYGYT
NA	TRBV5-1	ASSKKGAGDYEQY
NA	TRBV19	ASSAGIYNEQF
NA	TRBV4-2	ASSQEIRAGVGFGELF
NA	TRBV5-1	ASSYTGLNQPQH
few	TRBV7-2	ASSPQGDQPQH
NA	TRBV29-1	SVVTYSAGELF